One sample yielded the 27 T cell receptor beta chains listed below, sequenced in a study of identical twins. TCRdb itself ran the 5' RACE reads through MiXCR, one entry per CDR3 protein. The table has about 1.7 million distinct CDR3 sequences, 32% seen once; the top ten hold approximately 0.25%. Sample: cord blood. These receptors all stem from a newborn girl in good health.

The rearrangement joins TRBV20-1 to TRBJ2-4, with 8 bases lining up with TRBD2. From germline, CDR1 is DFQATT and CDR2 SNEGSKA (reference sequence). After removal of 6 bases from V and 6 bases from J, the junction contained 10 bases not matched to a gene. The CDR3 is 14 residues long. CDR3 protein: CSANPSGGLNIQYF. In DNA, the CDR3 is TGCAGTGCCAATCCCAGCGGGGGACTAAACATTCAGTACTTC.

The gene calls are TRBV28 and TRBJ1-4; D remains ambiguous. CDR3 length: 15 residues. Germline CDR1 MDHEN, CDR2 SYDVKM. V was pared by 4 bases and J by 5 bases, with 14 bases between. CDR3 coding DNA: TGTGCCAGCAGTTCGCACGCGGGCCCGAATGAAAAACTGTTTTTT. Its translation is CASSSHAGPNEKLFF.

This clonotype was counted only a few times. In DNA form, the CDR3 reads TGTGCCAGCAGTTTGCTAGCGGGGAGGCTGACCTACGAGCAGTACTTC. Translating gives CASSLLAGRLTYEQYF. The chain carries TRBV28 and TRBJ2-7, with 9 bases aligning to TRBD2. Germline loops: CDR1 MDHEN, CDR2 SYDVKM. There are 16 residues in the CDR3. With V trimmed by 3 bases and J by 2 bases, 8 bases remained unmatched.

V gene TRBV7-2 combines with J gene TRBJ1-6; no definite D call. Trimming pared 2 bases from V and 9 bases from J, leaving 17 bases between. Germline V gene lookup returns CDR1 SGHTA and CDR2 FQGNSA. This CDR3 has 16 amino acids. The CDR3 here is CASSLPQAGVGSPLHF. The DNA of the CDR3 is TGTGCCAGCAGCTTACCTCAGGCGGGCGTCGGTTCACCCCTCCACTTT.

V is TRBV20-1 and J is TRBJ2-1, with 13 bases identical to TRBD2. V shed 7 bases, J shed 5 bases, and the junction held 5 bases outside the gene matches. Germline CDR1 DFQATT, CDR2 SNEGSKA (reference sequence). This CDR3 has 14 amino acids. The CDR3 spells CSDKLAGGDNEQFF. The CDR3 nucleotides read TGCAGTGATAAACTAGCGGGGGGGGACAATGAGCAGTTCTTC.

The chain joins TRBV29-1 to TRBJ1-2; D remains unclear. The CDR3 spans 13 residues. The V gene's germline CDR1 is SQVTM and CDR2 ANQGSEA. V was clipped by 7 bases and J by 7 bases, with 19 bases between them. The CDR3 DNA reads TGCAGCGCCGTAGACGGAAAGGAGGGTGGCTACACCTTC. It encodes CSAVDGKEGGYTF.

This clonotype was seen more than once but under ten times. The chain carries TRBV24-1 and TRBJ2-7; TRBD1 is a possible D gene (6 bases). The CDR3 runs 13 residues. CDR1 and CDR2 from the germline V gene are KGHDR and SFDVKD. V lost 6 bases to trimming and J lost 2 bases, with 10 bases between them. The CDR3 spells CATSPRGTYEQYF. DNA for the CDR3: TGTGCCACCAGTCCCAGGGGAACCTACGAGCAGTACTTC.

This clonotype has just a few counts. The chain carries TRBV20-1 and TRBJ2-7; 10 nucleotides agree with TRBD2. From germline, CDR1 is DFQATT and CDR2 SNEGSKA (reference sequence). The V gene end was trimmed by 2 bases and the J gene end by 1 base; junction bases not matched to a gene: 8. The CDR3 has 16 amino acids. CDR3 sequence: CSARKLGLAQSYEQYF. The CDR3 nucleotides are TGCAGTGCTAGAAAATTGGGACTAGCGCAATCCTACGAGCAGTACTTC.

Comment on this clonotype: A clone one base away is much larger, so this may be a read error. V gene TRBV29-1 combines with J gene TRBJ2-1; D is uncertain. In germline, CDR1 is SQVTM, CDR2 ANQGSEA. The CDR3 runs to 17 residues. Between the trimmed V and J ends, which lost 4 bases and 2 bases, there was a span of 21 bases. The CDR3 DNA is TGCAGCGTTGCCGGTCTTGTAATTTTAGGCCCCTACAATGAGCAGTTCTTC. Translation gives CSVAGLVILGPYNEQFF.

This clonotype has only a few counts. CDR3: CASSFSGVIDTQYF. CDR3 bases: TGTGCCAGCAGCTTTAGCGGGGTAATAGATACGCAGTATTTT. The gene calls are TRBV7-2 and TRBJ2-3, with TRBD2 identical over 8 bases. This CDR3 is 14 amino acids long. Looked up from germline, CDR1 is SGHTA and CDR2 is FQGNSA. J was trimmed by 5 bases and V by 3 bases; bases with no gene match: 4.

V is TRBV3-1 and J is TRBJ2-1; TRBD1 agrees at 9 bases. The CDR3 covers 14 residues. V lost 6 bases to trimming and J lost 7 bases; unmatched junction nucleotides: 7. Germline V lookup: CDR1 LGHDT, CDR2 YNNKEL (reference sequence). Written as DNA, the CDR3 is TGTGCCAGCAGAGGGACAGGGATCGGGAATGAGCAGTTCTTC. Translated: CASRGTGIGNEQFF.

The CDR3 coding sequence is TGTGCCAGCAGCCGCGCCGGCACTGAAGCTTTCTTT. Translating gives CASSRAGTEAFF. The rearrangement links TRBV7-9 to TRBJ1-1; no firm D call. The V end lost 5 bases, the J end lost 4 bases, and 8 bases lay between the germline ends. In germline, CDR1 is SEHNR, CDR2 FQNEAQ (reference sequence). The CDR3 extends over 12 amino acids.

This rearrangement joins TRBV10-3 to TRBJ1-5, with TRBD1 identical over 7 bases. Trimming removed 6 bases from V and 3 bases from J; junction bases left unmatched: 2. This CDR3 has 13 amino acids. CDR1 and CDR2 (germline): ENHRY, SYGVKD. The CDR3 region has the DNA TGTGCCATCAGCGACAGGGACAATCAGCCCCAGCATTTT. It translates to CAISDRDNQPQHF.

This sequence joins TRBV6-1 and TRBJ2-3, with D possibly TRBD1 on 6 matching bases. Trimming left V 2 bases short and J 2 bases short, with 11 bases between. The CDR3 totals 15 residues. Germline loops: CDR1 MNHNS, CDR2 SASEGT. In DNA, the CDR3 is TGTGCCAGCAGTGAACAGGGGACGTACACAGATACGCAGTATTTT. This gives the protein CASSEQGTYTDTQYF.

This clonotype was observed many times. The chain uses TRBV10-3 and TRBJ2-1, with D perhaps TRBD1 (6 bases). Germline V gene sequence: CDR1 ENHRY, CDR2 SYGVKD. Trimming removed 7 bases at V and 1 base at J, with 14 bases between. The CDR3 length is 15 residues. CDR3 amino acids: CAIMASGASYNEQFF. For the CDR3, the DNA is TGTGCCATCATGGCTTCAGGGGCGTCCTACAATGAGCAGTTCTTC.

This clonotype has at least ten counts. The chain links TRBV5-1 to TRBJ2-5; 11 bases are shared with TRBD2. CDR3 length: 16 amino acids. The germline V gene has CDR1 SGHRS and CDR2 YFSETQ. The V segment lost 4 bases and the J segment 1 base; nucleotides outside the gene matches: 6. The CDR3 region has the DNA TGCGCCAGCAGCCTCAGACTAGCGGGGTTCCAAGAGACCCAGTACTTC. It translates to CASSLRLAGFQETQYF.

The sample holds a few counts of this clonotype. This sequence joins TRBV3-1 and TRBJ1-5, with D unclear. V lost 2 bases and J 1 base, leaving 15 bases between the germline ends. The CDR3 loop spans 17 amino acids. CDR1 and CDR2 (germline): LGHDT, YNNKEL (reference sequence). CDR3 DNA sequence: TGTGCCAGCAGCCAATCCTCGGTGCGGTTAAGCAATCAGCCCCAGCATTTT. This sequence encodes CASSQSSVRLSNQPQHF.

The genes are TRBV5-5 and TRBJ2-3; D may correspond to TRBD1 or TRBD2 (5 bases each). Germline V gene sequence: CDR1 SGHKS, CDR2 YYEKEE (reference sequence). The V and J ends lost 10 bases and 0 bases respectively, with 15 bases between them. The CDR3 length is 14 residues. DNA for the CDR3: TGTGCCTGTACTCCAGGGACGAGCACAGATACGCAGTATTTT. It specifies CACTPGTSTDTQYF.

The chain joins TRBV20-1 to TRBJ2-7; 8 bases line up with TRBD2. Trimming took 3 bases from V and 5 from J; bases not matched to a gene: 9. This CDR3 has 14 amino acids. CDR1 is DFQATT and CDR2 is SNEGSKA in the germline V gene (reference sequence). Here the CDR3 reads CSARSGSTSHEQYF. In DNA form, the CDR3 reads TGCAGTGCTAGGAGCGGGAGCACAAGTCACGAGCAGTACTTC.

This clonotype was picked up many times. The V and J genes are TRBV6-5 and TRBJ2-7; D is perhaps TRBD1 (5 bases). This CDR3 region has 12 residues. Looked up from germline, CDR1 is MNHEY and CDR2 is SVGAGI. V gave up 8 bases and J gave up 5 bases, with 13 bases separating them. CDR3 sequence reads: CASFRDPDEQYF. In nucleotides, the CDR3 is TGTGCCAGCTTCAGGGATCCCGACGAGCAGTACTTC.

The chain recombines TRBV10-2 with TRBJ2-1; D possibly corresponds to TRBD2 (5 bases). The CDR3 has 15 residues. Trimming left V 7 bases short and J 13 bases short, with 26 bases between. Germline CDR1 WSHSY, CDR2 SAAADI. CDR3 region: CASTSSGILKETQFF. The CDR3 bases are TGCGCCAGCACCAGTTCCGGGATCTTAAAAGAGACCCAGTTCTTC.

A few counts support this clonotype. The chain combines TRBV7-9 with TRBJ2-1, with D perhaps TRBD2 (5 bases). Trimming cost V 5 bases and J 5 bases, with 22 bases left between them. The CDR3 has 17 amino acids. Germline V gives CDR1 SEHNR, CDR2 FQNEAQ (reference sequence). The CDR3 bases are TGTGCCAGCAGCACCCCTTTATCGGGAAATACCGACAATGAGCAGTTCTTC. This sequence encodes CASSTPLSGNTDNEQFF.

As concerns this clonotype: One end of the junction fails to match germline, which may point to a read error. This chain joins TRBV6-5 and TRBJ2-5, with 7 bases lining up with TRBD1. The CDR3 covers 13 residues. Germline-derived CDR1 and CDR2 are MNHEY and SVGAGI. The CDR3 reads CASSHSRGNEQYF. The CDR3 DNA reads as TGTGCCAGCAGTCACTCCAGGGGGAATGAGCAGTACTTC.

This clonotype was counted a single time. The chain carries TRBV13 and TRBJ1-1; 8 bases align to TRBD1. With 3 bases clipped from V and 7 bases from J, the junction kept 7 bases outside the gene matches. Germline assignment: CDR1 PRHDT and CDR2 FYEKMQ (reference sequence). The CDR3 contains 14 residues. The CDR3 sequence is CASSLAGGVGEAFF. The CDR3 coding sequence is TGTGCCAGCAGCTTGGCAGGGGGCGTGGGTGAAGCTTTCTTT.

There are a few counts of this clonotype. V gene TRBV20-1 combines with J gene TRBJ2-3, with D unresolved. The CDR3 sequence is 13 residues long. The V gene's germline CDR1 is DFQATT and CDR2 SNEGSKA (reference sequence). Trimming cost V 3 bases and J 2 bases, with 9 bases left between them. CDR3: CSARTLDTDTQYF. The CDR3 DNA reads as TGCAGTGCTAGGACTCTAGACACAGATACGCAGTATTTT.

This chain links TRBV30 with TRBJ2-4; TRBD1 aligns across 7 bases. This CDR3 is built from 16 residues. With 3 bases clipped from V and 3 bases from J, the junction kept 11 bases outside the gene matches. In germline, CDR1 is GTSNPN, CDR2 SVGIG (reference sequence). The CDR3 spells CAWRPTGVRGKNIQYF. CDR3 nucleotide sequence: TGTGCCTGGAGGCCTACAGGGGTCAGGGGCAAAAACATTCAGTACTTC.

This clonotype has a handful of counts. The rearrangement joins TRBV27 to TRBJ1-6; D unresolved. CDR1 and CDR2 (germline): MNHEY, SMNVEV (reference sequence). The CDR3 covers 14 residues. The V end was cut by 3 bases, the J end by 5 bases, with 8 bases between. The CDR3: CASSFFQDNSPLHF. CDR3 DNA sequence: TGTGCCAGCAGTTTCTTTCAGGATAATTCACCCCTCCACTTT.